This entry concerns a single TCR beta chain. The data stem from a study of shared clonotypes between healthy human individuals. The CDR3 is 13 residues long. Trimming removed 1 base at V and 3 bases at J, with 7 bases between. Per germline, CDR1 SGDLS and CDR2 YYNGEE. The method was immunoSEQ multiplex PCR; TCRdb's version includes in-frame clones alone and lacks a portion of them. The data show about 1 million clones, with 70% to 80% seen just once and about 1.5% held by the top ten. Source material: memory CD4+ T cells sorted from blood. Regarding subset: CD45RA-negative fraction. The chain employs TRBV9 and TRBJ1-1; D is possibly TRBD1 (5 bases). The receptor was isolated from a man in his late teens or twenties in good health. The CDR3: CASSVTGYTEAFF. The CDR3 DNA follows: TGTGCCAGCAGCGTAACAGGATACACTGAAGCTTTCTTT.